Presented here are 20 T cell receptor beta chains from one specimen sequenced in a study of T cell repertoires in cytomegalovirus infection. TCRdb passed the reads through MiXCR, listing each CDR3 protein once. The table has 230,000 or so distinct CDR3 sequences, around 15% seen once. Sequenced: CD8+ T cells from PBMCs. These receptors all come from a human donor in good health (CMV status not recorded). Some clones in this sample may be carry-over from other donors' samples.

The chain couples TRBV4-3 to TRBJ2-7; 7 bases align to TRBD1. In germline, CDR1 is LGHNA, CDR2 YSLEER. This CDR3 is built from 16 residues. Germline trimming cut 1 base from V and 3 bases from J; bases unmatched to any gene: 9. The CDR3 spells CASSQVIGTVVYEQYF. DNA for the CDR3: TGCGCCAGCAGCCAAGTTATAGGGACAGTTGTCTACGAGCAGTACTTC.

At least ten counts were recorded for this clonotype. The gene calls are TRBV7-9 and TRBJ1-2; TRBD1 might be the D (6 bases). The CDR3 totals 14 residues. Trimming pared 5 bases from V and 0 bases from J, leaving 10 bases between. CDR1 and CDR2 from the germline V gene are SEHNR and FQNEAQ (reference sequence). The CDR3 DNA follows: TGTGCCAGCAGCACAGGGACGGCTAACTATGGCTACACCTTC. Translated: CASSTGTANYGYTF. The complete variable domain, with remaining parts taken from reference TRBV7-9 and TRBJ1-2, reads DTGVSQNPRHKITKRGQNVTFRCDPISEHNRLYWYRQTLGQGPEFLTYFQNEAQLEKSRLLSDRFSAERPKGSFSTLEIQRTEQGDSAMYLCASSTGTANYGYTFGSGTRLTVV.

The chain recombines TRBV7-9 with TRBJ2-1, with D possibly TRBD1 on 6 matching bases. Germline CDR1 and CDR2: SEHNR and FQNEAQ (reference sequence). V lost 5 bases and J lost 3, with 14 bases in between. The CDR3 consists of 15 residues. The CDR3 region has the DNA TGTGCCAGCAGCCAGGACAGCTCCTTCTACAATGAGCAGTTCTTC. Amino acid sequence: CASSQDSSFYNEQFF.

The sample holds a few counts of this clonotype. V and J are TRBV7-9 and TRBJ1-2; 9 positions match TRBD1. After removal of 5 bases from V and 2 bases from J, the junction contained 12 bases not matched to a gene. This CDR3 is 17 amino acids long. Germline CDR1 reads SEHNR; CDR2 reads FQNEAQ (reference sequence). Written as DNA, the CDR3 is TGTGCCAGCAGCCCCCCGGGACAGGGAATTGGGAACTATGGCTACACCTTC. Amino acid sequence: CASSPPGQGIGNYGYTF.

This clonotype was counted between two and nine times. The chain recombines TRBV20-1 with TRBJ1-6; the match to TRBD1 covers 7 bases. V was clipped by 0 bases and J by 7 bases; unmatched bases: 6. Germline V CDR1 and CDR2: DFQATT, SNEGSKA (reference sequence). This CDR3 has 15 amino acids. The CDR3 protein is CSARDVGDSNSPLHF. Here the CDR3 DNA reads TGCAGTGCTAGAGATGTGGGGGACAGCAATTCACCCCTCCACTTT.

This clonotype was detected a few times. V and J are TRBV6-6 and TRBJ1-1, with a weak D call TRBD1 (6 bases). The CDR3 is made up of 15 amino acids. Trimming cost V 6 bases and J 0 bases, with 14 bases left between them. Germline CDR1 is MNHNY and CDR2 is SVGAGI (reference sequence). As DNA, the CDR3 is TGTGCCAGCAGGGGACCAGGGGAGTTGAACACTGAAGCTTTCTTT. This encodes CASRGPGELNTEAFF.

The chain employs TRBV7-4 and TRBJ1-2; D remains unclear. Per germline, CDR1 SGHVT and CDR2 SQSDAQ. The length of the CDR3 is 15 residues. The germline V and J ends were trimmed by 4 bases and 3 bases, with 15 bases remaining between them. DNA for the CDR3: TGTGCCAGCAGCTCCCCCCGGGCGAGGCACTATGGCTACACCTTC. It codes for CASSSPRARHYGYTF.

This chain connects TRBV15 to TRBJ1-6; 7 bases fit TRBD1. Per the germline V gene, CDR1 is LNHNV and CDR2 is YYDKDF (reference sequence). The CDR3 has 15 residues. The V and J ends lost 5 bases and 7 bases, in that order; junction bases with no gene match: 8. CDR3 loop: CATSLTGQTNSPLHF. CDR3 DNA sequence: TGTGCCACCAGCCTCACGGGACAGACGAATTCACCCCTCCACTTT.

The chain combines TRBV7-9 with TRBJ2-4; 7 bases match TRBD2. In germline, CDR1 is SEHNR, CDR2 FQNEAQ (reference sequence). With V trimmed by 6 bases and J by 12 bases, 8 bases remained unmatched. The CDR3 has 12 residues. The CDR3 DNA is TGTGCCAGCAGGACCATCCGGGACTATCAGTACTTC. It translates to CASRTIRDYQYF. The full variable domain, its missing parts supplied by reference TRBV7-9 and TRBJ2-4, is DTGVSQNPRHKITKRGQNVTFRCDPISEHNRLYWYRQTLGQGPEFLTYFQNEAQLEKSRLLSDRFSAERPKGSFSTLEIQRTEQGDSAMYLCASRTIRDYQYFGAGTRLSVL.

This clonotype was counted only a few times. The V call is TRBV5-6, the J call TRBJ1-5; 11 bases are a match to TRBD1. J gave up 6 bases and V 2 bases, and 4 bases lay outside the gene matches. CDR1 SGHDT and CDR2 YYEEEE come from the germline V gene. The CDR3 is made up of 15 amino acids. The CDR3 region has the DNA TGTGCCAGCAGCTTCGGACAGGGGGCGCTTCAGCCCCAGCATTTT. Translated, it gives CASSFGQGALQPQHF.

This rearrangement joins TRBV4-3 to TRBJ1-1; no firm D call. This CDR3 is built from 18 residues. Germline values: CDR1 LGHNA, CDR2 YSLEER. Trimming cost V 0 bases and J 1 base, with 18 bases left between them. CDR3 protein: CASSQDQGRYIQNTEAFF. DNA for the CDR3: TGCGCCAGCAGCCAAGATCAAGGGCGATACATACAGAACACTGAAGCTTTCTTT.

Concerning this clonotype itself: This could be a read error, since a much larger clone is one nucleotide away. V is TRBV4-3 and J is TRBJ2-7; 9 bases align to TRBD1. Germline CDR1 LGHNA, CDR2 YSLEER. This CDR3 has 14 residues. The DNA for the CDR3 is TGCGCCAGCAGCCAGGAACAGGGGGCATTCGAGCGGTACTTC. Protein sequence: CASSQEQGAFERYF.

The chain employs TRBV10-3 and TRBJ1-5, with D perhaps matching TRBD1 (6 bases). The CDR3 runs to 17 residues. Trimming took 0 bases from V and 5 from J, leaving 17 bases between them. Per germline, CDR1 ENHRY and CDR2 SYGVKD. The CDR3 loop is CAISESRQVSLYQPQHF. The CDR3 DNA reads TGTGCCATCAGTGAGTCGAGACAGGTTTCACTCTATCAGCCCCAGCATTTT.

This clonotype occurred a few times. The rearrangement links TRBV20-1 to TRBJ2-1, with 8 bases identical to TRBD2. Trimming cost V 0 bases and J 0 bases; bases outside gene matches: 7. The CDR3 is 17 residues long. Per the germline V gene, CDR1 is DFQATT and CDR2 is SNEGSKA (reference sequence). CDR3 DNA: TGCAGTGCTAGAGATTTGGCGGGGGGAAGCTCCTACAATGAGCAGTTCTTC. Residues: CSARDLAGGSSYNEQFF.

This clonotype appeared a few times. The chain links TRBV7-6 to TRBJ2-7; no definite D call. V was pared by 4 bases and J by 6 bases, with 10 bases between. This CDR3 spans 12 amino acids. Germline values: CDR1 SGHVS, CDR2 FNYEAQ. The CDR3 loop reads CASSSSDGEQYF. Here the CDR3 DNA reads TGTGCCAGCAGCTCGTCAGACGGCGAGCAGTACTTC. The whole variable domain, remainder taken from reference TRBV7-6 and TRBJ2-7, is GAGVSQSPRYKVTKRGQDVALRCDPISGHVSLYWYRQALGQGPEFLTYFNYEAQQDKSGLPNDRFSAERPEGSISTLTIQRTEQRDSAMYRCASSSSDGEQYFGPGTRLTVT.

V and J are TRBV7-9 and TRBJ1-2, with D maybe TRBD1 (5 bases). The CDR3 is made up of 17 amino acids. The V and J ends lost 6 bases and 1 base respectively, with 21 bases between them. Germline CDR1 is SEHNR and CDR2 is FQNEAQ (reference sequence). As DNA, the CDR3 is TGTGCCAGCAGGCGACCGGGACCCGGCTCGGTTAACTATGGCTACACCTTC. Translating it yields CASRRPGPGSVNYGYTF.

The chain combines TRBV7-9 with TRBJ2-3, with TRBD1 matching 9 bases. From germline, CDR1 is SEHNR and CDR2 FQNEAQ (reference sequence). The CDR3 has 16 amino acids. Unmatched junction bases numbered 7, after V lost 4 bases and J lost 2 bases. CDR3 DNA: TGTGCCAGCAGCTCCCGACGGGACAGGGCCACAGATACGCAGTATTTT. This translates into CASSSRRDRATDTQYF.

This clonotype came up many times. The chain couples TRBV7-2 to TRBJ1-3; D gene ambiguous. The CDR3 loop spans 12 amino acids. Trimming left V 4 bases short and J 4 bases short, with 5 bases between. From germline, CDR1 is SGHTA and CDR2 FQGNSA. The CDR3 sequence is CASSSQGNTIYF. Written as DNA, the CDR3 is TGTGCCAGCAGCTCCCAGGGAAACACCATATATTTT.

This clonotype was seen at least ten times. The CDR3 sequence: CASSPLPGRMSSGNTIYF. As DNA, the CDR3 is TGTGCCAGCAGCCCCCTCCCCGGACGGATGAGCTCTGGAAACACCATATATTTT. The chain carries TRBV7-6 and TRBJ1-3; D not certain. Looked up from germline, CDR1 is SGHVS and CDR2 is FNYEAQ. The V end lost 5 bases, the J end lost 0 bases, and 20 bases lay between the germline ends. The CDR3 extends over 18 amino acids.

V is TRBV7-9 and J is TRBJ2-1; 8 bases fit TRBD1. This CDR3 has 15 residues. Germline loops: CDR1 SEHNR, CDR2 FQNEAQ (reference sequence). V dropped 1 base and J dropped 8; count of bases not matched to a gene: 7. This CDR3 reads CASSLGTGSGDEQFF. The CDR3 coding sequence is TGTGCCAGCAGCTTAGGGACAGGGTCGGGGGATGAGCAGTTCTTC.